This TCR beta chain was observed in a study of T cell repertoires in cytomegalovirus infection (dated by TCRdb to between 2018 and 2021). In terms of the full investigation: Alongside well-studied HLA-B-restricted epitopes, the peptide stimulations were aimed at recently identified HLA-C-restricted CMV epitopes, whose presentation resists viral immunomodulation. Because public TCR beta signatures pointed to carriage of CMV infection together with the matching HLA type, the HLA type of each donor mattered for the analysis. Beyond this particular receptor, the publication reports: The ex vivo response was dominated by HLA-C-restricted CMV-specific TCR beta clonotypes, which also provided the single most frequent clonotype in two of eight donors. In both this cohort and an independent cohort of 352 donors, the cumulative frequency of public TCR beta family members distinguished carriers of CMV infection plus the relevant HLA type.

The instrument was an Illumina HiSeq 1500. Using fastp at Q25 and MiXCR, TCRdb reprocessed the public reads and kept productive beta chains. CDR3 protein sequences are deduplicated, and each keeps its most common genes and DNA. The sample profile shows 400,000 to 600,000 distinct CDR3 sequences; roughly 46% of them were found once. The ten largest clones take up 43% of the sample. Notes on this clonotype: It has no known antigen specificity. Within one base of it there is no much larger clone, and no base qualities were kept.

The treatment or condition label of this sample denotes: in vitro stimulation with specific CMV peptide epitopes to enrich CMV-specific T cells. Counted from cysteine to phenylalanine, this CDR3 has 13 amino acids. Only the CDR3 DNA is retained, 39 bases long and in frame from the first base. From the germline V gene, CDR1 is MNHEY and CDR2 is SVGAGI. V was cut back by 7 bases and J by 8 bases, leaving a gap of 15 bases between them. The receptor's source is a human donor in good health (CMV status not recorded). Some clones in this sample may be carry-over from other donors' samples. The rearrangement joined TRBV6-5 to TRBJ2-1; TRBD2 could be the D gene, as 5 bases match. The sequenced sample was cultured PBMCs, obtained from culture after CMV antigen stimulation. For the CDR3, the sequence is CASTLGGADEQFF. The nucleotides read TGTGCCAGCACCCTAGGAGGAGCCGATGAGCAGTTCTTC.